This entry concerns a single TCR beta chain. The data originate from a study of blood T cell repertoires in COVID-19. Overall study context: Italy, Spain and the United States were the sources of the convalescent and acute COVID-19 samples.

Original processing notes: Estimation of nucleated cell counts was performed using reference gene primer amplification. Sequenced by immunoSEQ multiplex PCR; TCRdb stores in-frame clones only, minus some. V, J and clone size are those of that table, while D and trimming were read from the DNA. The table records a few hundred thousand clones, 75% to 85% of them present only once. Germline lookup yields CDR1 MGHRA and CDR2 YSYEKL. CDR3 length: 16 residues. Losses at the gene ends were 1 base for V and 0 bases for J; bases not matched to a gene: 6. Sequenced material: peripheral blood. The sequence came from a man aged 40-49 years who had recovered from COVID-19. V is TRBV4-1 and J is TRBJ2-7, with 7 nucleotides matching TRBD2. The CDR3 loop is CASSQGGGGSSYEQYF. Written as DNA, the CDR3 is TGCGCCAGCAGCCAAGGCGGTGGCGGGAGCTCCTACGAGCAGTACTTC.